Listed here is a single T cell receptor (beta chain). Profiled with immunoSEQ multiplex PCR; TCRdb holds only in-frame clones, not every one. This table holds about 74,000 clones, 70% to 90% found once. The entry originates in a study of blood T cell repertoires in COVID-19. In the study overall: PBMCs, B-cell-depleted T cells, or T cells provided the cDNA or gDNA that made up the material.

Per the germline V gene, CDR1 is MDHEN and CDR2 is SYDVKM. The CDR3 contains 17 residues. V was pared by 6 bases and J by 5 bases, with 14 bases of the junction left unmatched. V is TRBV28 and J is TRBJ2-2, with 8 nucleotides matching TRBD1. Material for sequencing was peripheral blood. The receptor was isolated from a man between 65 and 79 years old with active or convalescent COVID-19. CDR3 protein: CASRRAGGADGTGELFF. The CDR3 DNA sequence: TGTGCCAGCAGGCGGGCAGGGGGCGCGGATGGGACCGGGGAGCTGTTTTTT.